The rows below give T cell receptor beta chains drawn from one sample of a study of long-term antiretroviral therapy in people with HIV. Generated by immunoSEQ multiplex PCR, the TCRdb table keeps only in-frame clones and is missing some. The repertoire holds roughly 40,000 clones, with 85% to 90% as singletons. This material consisted of unsorted PBMCs, taken 3.1 years after starting antiretroviral therapy. Every receptor here comes from a woman aged 45-59 years with HIV. Each CDR3 is given with its conserved first and last residue. The order of the fields is J gene, clone size, D gene, V gene, CDR3 DNA, CDR3 protein. The D gene is left open where the match is weak. Clone size is given for some rows only: seen once, a few or many times, or a class if the clone is expanded.

j_gene: TRBJ1-2
abundance: NA
d_gene: NA
v_gene: TRBV4-2
CDR3nt: TGTGCCAGCAGCCAAGATAAGGACAGAGCTAACTATGGCTACACCTTC
CDR3aa: CASSQDKDRANYGYTF

j_gene: TRBJ1-1
abundance: NA
d_gene: TRBD1
v_gene: TRBV9
CDR3nt: TGTGCCAGCAGCGTAGACGATCGGCAGGGGGTCACTGAAGCTTTCTTT
CDR3aa: CASSVDDRQGVTEAFF

j_gene: TRBJ1-3
abundance: NA
d_gene: NA
v_gene: TRBV18
CDR3nt: TGTGCCAGCTCACCTCCGAGCGACCGCGGAAACACCATATATTTT
CDR3aa: CASSPPSDRGNTIYF

j_gene: TRBJ2-7
abundance: NA
d_gene: NA
v_gene: TRBV2
CDR3nt: TGTGCCAGCCGACCTAACTCCTACGAGCAGTACTTC
CDR3aa: CASRPNSYEQYF

j_gene: TRBJ1-1
abundance: NA
d_gene: NA
v_gene: TRBV9
CDR3nt: TGTGCCAGCAGCGTAGCGGGGGGCGCGGGGAACACTGAAGCTTTCTTT
CDR3aa: CASSVAGGAGNTEAFF

j_gene: TRBJ2-3
abundance: NA
d_gene: NA
v_gene: TRBV5-1
CDR3nt: TGCGCCAGCAGCATAGGACAGGGAGGGACAGATACGCAGTATTTT
CDR3aa: CASSIGQGGTDTQYF

j_gene: TRBJ1-1
abundance: NA
d_gene: TRBD1
v_gene: TRBV6-6
CDR3nt: TGTGCCAGCAACCGAGGGGGCTTGGACACTGAAGCTTTCTTT
CDR3aa: CASNRGGLDTEAFF

j_gene: TRBJ2-3
abundance: once
d_gene: TRBD2
v_gene: TRBV2
CDR3nt: TGTGCCAGCAGTGAAGGCGGGGGGGCAGATACGCAGTATTTT
CDR3aa: CASSEGGGADTQYF

j_gene: TRBJ2-5
abundance: NA
d_gene: NA
v_gene: TRBV5-4
CDR3nt: TGTGCCAGCAGCCTGGGACAACAAGAGACCCAGTACTTC
CDR3aa: CASSLGQQETQYF

j_gene: TRBJ2-2
abundance: NA
d_gene: NA
v_gene: TRBV29-1
CDR3nt: TGCAGCGCGACTACCGGGGGCACCGGGGAGCTGTTTTTT
CDR3aa: CSATTGGTGELFF

j_gene: TRBJ1-4
abundance: NA
d_gene: TRBD1
v_gene: TRBV27
CDR3nt: TGTGCCAGCAGTTTTGACAGGGGGGGAAAACTGTTTTTT
CDR3aa: CASSFDRGGKLFF

j_gene: TRBJ2-3
abundance: once
d_gene: NA
v_gene: TRBV25-1
CDR3nt: TGTGCCAGCAGTGATTGGGCTGTGTCTAGGGAGTATTTT
CDR3aa: CASSDWAVSREYF

j_gene: TRBJ1-4
abundance: NA
d_gene: NA
v_gene: TRBV7-2
CDR3nt: TGTGCCAGCAGCTCCGCCGTAGGGGCAACTAATGAAAAACTGTTTTTT
CDR3aa: CASSSAVGATNEKLFF

j_gene: TRBJ2-7
abundance: NA
d_gene: TRBD2
v_gene: TRBV11-2
CDR3nt: TGTGCCAGCAGCTTAGGGACTAGCGGGAAACTCTACGAGCAGTACTTC
CDR3aa: CASSLGTSGKLYEQYF

j_gene: TRBJ1-1
abundance: NA
d_gene: NA
v_gene: TRBV6-5
CDR3nt: TGCGCCAGCAGTTATCAGGGGATGAACACTGAAGCTTTCTTT
CDR3aa: CASSYQGMNTEAFF